The TCR beta chain under discussion was sequenced for a study of blood T cell repertoires in COVID-19. Clones were read by immunoSEQ multiplex PCR, and TCRdb kept only the in-frame ones, dropping some. The table lists about 120,000 clones, about nine tenths of them singletons. In this sample, this clone turned up once. Trimming removed 5 bases from V and 4 bases from J; junction bases left unmatched: 6. The length of the CDR3 is 15 residues. Germline-derived CDR1 and CDR2 are MNHEY and SVGAGI. The sample consisted of peripheral blood. The rearrangement links TRBV6-5 to TRBJ2-1, with TRBD2 matching 9 bases. This TCR was sampled from a middle-aged man with acute or convalescent COVID-19. In DNA form, the CDR3 reads TGTGCCAGCAGTCGGACTAGCGTGGATTACAATGAGCAGTTCTTC. Its translation: CASSRTSVDYNEQFF.